What follows are 26 T cell receptor beta chains derived from one specimen sequenced in a study of blood T cell repertoires in COVID-19. Data came from immunoSEQ multiplex PCR; TCRdb stores just in-frame clones and leaves some out. The table lists about 250,000 clones, roughly 90% of them singletons, with nearly 6.5% in the top ten. Sequenced: PBMCs or T cells enriched from blood (not recorded which). The receptor set was obtained from a woman aged 25 to 45 with acute COVID-19.

This clone was observed a single time. The chain joins TRBV7-8 to TRBJ2-5; D uncertain. The CDR3 spans 13 residues. Deletions cut 0 bases from V and 4 bases from J, with 6 bases between. The germline CDR1 and CDR2 sequences are SGHVS and FQNEAQ. CDR3 protein: CASSLAGLETQYF. The CDR3, as DNA: TGTGCCAGCAGCTTAGCCGGGTTAGAGACCCAGTACTTC.

The chain employs TRBV7-8 and TRBJ1-5; TRBD1 aligns across 7 bases. After removal of 5 bases from V and 5 bases from J, the junction contained 6 bases not matched to a gene. CDR3 length: 14 residues. Germline assignment: CDR1 SGHVS and CDR2 FQNEAQ. The CDR3 here is CASSPRQGDQPQHF. For the CDR3, the DNA is TGTGCCAGCAGCCCGAGACAGGGCGATCAGCCCCAGCATTTT.

The chain carries TRBV18 and TRBJ1-4; TRBD1 matches at 8 bases. CDR1 is KGHSH, CDR2 LQKENI, per germline. The V gene end was trimmed by 5 bases and the J gene end by 10 bases; junction bases not matched to a gene: 3. The CDR3 consists of 12 residues. The CDR3 spells CASSSDRGKLFF. The CDR3 nucleotides read TGTGCCAGCTCATCAGACAGGGGAAAACTGTTTTTT.

This clone was picked up one time. V is TRBV28 and J is TRBJ1-5, with D maybe TRBD1 (5 bases). The V gene lost 3 bases and the J gene lost 2 bases, with 8 bases spanning the gap. Looked up from germline, CDR1 is MDHEN and CDR2 is SYDVKM. This CDR3 has 14 amino acids. This CDR3 reads CASSFSTGNQPQHF. Written as DNA, the CDR3 is TGTGCCAGCAGTTTTTCGACAGGCAATCAGCCCCAGCATTTT.

The rearrangement uses TRBV18 and TRBJ1-2; TRBD1 aligns across 7 bases. CDR3 size: 14 residues. Trimming cost V 3 bases and J 3 bases; bases outside gene matches: 4. Germline loops: CDR1 KGHSH, CDR2 LQKENI. The CDR3, as DNA: TGTGCCAGCTCACCTCGACAGGGCCACTATGGCTACACCTTC. It codes for CASSPRQGHYGYTF.

J is TRBJ1-2 and V is TRBV12-3 or TRBV12-4, with D uncertain. The V gene lost 6 bases and the J gene lost 5 bases, with 13 bases spanning the gap. CDR3 length: 13 residues. The CDR3 loop reads CASSLRTQYGYTF. For the CDR3, the DNA is TGTGCCAGCAGCCTACGTACGCAATATGGCTACACCTTC.

Worth noting for this clone: This sample includes further DNA sequences coding for the same CDR3. The V and J genes are TRBV4-1 and TRBJ1-2; D might be TRBD1 (6 bases). Germline V gene lookup returns CDR1 MGHRA and CDR2 YSYEKL. With 3 bases removed from V and 4 bases from J, the gap between germline ends came to 9 bases. This CDR3 has 13 amino acids. For the CDR3, the DNA is TGCGCCAGCAGCCAGCAAGGGGGCTATGGCTACACCTTC. Translation gives CASSQQGGYGYTF.

This chain connects TRBV2 to TRBJ2-7, with 7 bases aligning to TRBD2. Germline trimming cut 0 bases from V and 3 bases from J; bases unmatched to any gene: 5. The CDR3 totals 15 residues. The germline V gene encodes CDR1 SNHLY and CDR2 FYNNEI. This CDR3 reads CASSEAGTTNYEQYF. CDR3 nucleotides: TGTGCCAGCAGTGAAGCTGGGACTACCAACTACGAGCAGTACTTC.

The chain has TRBV11-2 and TRBJ2-1, with TRBD1 as a possible D gene (6 bases). V was cut by 7 bases and J by 3 bases, with 13 bases left in between. The CDR3 runs 14 residues. Germline V CDR1 and CDR2: SGHAT, FQNNGV. The CDR3 DNA reads as TGTGCCAGCACGACACAGGGCAACTACAATGAGCAGTTCTTC. Translating it yields CASTTQGNYNEQFF. The full variable domain, completed using reference TRBV11-2 and TRBJ2-1, is EAGVAQSPRYKIIEKRQSVAFWCNPISGHATLYWYQQILGQGPKLLIQFQNNGVVDDSQLPKDRFSAERLKGVDSTLKIQPAKLEDSAVYLCASTTQGNYNEQFFGPGTRLTVL.

This rearrangement joins TRBV7-8 to TRBJ2-2; 15 nucleotides match TRBD2. V trimming: 5 bases; J trimming: 6 bases; junction bases outside the gene matches: 19. CDR1 SGHVS and CDR2 FQNEAQ come from the germline V gene. The CDR3 totals 21 residues. The chain's CDR3 is CASSPRTSGRANPMSPGELFF. CDR3 nucleotides: TGTGCCAGCAGCCCCCGGACTAGCGGGAGGGCCAACCCGATGTCTCCCGGGGAGCTGTTTTTT.

V gene TRBV7-6 combines with J gene TRBJ2-1; 11 positions match TRBD2. Per the germline V gene, CDR1 is SGHVS and CDR2 is FNYEAQ. Trimming took 5 bases from V and 4 from J; bases not matched to a gene: 7. This CDR3 region has 16 residues. CDR3 region: CASSPTSGSQYNEQFF. Here the CDR3 DNA reads TGTGCCAGCAGCCCTACTAGCGGGAGTCAGTACAATGAGCAGTTCTTC.

This chain connects TRBV28 to TRBJ1-6; D is possibly TRBD1 (5 bases). The CDR3 totals 14 residues. Trimming cost V 1 base and J 6 bases, with 7 bases left between them. Germline loops: CDR1 MDHEN, CDR2 SYDVKM. CDR3 in amino acids: CASSLLDSNSPLHF. DNA of the CDR3: TGTGCCAGCAGTTTATTAGACAGTAATTCACCCCTCCACTTT.

The chain joins TRBV11-3 to TRBJ1-1; D call uncertain. CDR3 length: 13 amino acids. In germline, CDR1 is SGHNT, CDR2 YENEEA. Between the trimmed V and J ends, which lost 5 bases and 0 bases, there was a span of 7 bases. CDR3 bases: TGTGCCAGCAGCCCCGGGTTGAACACTGAAGCTTTCTTT. It specifies CASSPGLNTEAFF.

This rearrangement joins TRBV6-2 or TRBV6-3 to TRBJ2-2; no definite D call. With 6 bases removed from V and 4 bases from J, the gap between germline ends came to 12 bases. Per the germline V gene, CDR1 is MNHEY and CDR2 is SVGEGT. This CDR3 spans 14 amino acids. CDR3 in amino acids: CASSSVVLTGELFF. In DNA, the CDR3 is TGTGCCAGCAGCTCCGTAGTGCTCACCGGGGAGCTGTTTTTT.

The rearrangement links TRBV11-2 to TRBJ1-1; D ambiguous. V was clipped by 5 bases and J by 0 bases, with 13 bases between them. Germline V gene sequence: CDR1 SGHAT, CDR2 FQNNGV. The CDR3 extends over 15 amino acids. The CDR3 protein is CASSHYQALNTEAFF. The CDR3 DNA is TGTGCCAGCAGCCATTACCAAGCCCTGAACACTGAAGCTTTCTTT.

The chain carries TRBV7-3 and TRBJ2-3; 8 bases line up with TRBD2. V lost 6 bases, J lost 5 bases, and 4 bases stayed unmatched. CDR3 length equals 13 residues. Germline CDR1 and CDR2: SGHTA and FQGTGA. The CDR3: CASSRTSRDTQYF. In DNA form, the CDR3 reads TGTGCCAGCAGTAGGACTAGCCGAGATACGCAGTATTTT. Looking up the rest from reference TRBV7-3 and TRBJ2-3 gives the full variable domain: GAGVSQTPSNKVTEKGKYVELRCDPISGHTALYWYRQSLGQGPEFLIYFQGTGAADDSGLPNDRFFAVRPEGSVSTLKIQRTERGDSAVYLCASSRTSRDTQYFGPGTRLTVL.

V is TRBV20-1 and J is TRBJ2-7; 9 bases are a match to TRBD1. This CDR3 has 11 residues. Germline values: CDR1 DFQATT, CDR2 SNEGSKA (reference sequence). The CDR3, as DNA: TGCAGGGGGACAGGGTCGGGAGAGCAGTACTTC. Protein product: CRGTGSGEQYF.

This clone was observed a few times. The V gene is TRBV19, the J gene TRBJ1-3; TRBD1 agrees at 7 bases. The CDR3 has 15 residues. Germline lookup yields CDR1 LNHDA and CDR2 SQIVND (reference sequence). V shed 7 bases, J shed 1 base, and the junction held 7 bases outside the gene matches. The CDR3 protein is CASIGTALSGNTIYF. In DNA form, the CDR3 reads TGTGCCAGTATTGGGACAGCACTTTCTGGAAACACCATATATTTT.

The chain links TRBV9 to TRBJ1-6; 7 positions agree with TRBD1. Per the germline V gene, CDR1 is SGDLS and CDR2 is YYNGEE. This CDR3 has 13 residues. Trimming at V came to 3 bases and at J to 7 bases, leaving 1 base not matched to a gene. The CDR3 here is CASSGGQNSPLHF. CDR3 DNA sequence: TGTGCCAGCAGCGGGGGACAGAATTCACCCCTCCACTTT.

This chain connects TRBV19 to TRBJ2-3; TRBD1 aligns across 8 bases. V dropped 5 bases and J dropped 4; count of bases not matched to a gene: 11. The CDR3 contains 16 residues. Germline V CDR1 and CDR2: LNHDA, SQIVND (reference sequence). CDR3 region: CASSSRQGRGPDTQYF. The CDR3 nucleotides read TGTGCCAGTAGTTCCCGACAGGGGAGAGGCCCAGATACGCAGTATTTT.

This clone was detected a few times. J is TRBJ1-6 and V is TRBV19; perhaps TRBD1 as D (5 bases). CDR1 and CDR2 from the germline V gene are LNHDA and SQIVND (reference sequence). The V gene lost 3 bases and the J gene lost 7 bases, with 13 bases spanning the gap. CDR3 length: 15 amino acids. CDR3: CASSMGRGTNSPLHF. In DNA form, the CDR3 reads TGTGCCAGTAGTATGGGACGCGGGACCAATTCACCCCTCCACTTT. Looking up the rest from reference TRBV19 and TRBJ1-6 gives the full variable domain: DGGITQSPKYLFRKEGQNVTLSCEQNLNHDAMYWYRQDPGQGLRLIYYSQIVNDFQKGDIAEGYSVSREKKESFPLTVTSAQKNPTAFYLCASSMGRGTNSPLHFGNGTRLTVT.

The gene calls are TRBV5-1 and TRBJ2-1, with TRBD2 as a possible D gene (6 bases). CDR1 SGHRS and CDR2 YFSETQ come from the germline V gene. The germline V and J ends were trimmed by 1 base and 4 bases, with 21 bases remaining between them. This CDR3 has 18 amino acids. The CDR3 sequence: CASSLSPGGRKNYNEQFF. In DNA form, the CDR3 reads TGCGCCAGCAGCTTGTCCCCCGGGGGTAGAAAAAATTACAATGAGCAGTTCTTC.

The chain joins TRBV2 to TRBJ1-1, with D unresolved. Germline V gene lookup returns CDR1 SNHLY and CDR2 FYNNEI. V lost 7 bases and J lost 10, with 13 bases in between. The CDR3 is 11 residues long. For the CDR3, the DNA is TGTGCCAGCACCCGTCCTGCAGGAGCTTTCTTT. Residues: CASTRPAGAFF.

This clone was counted only a few times. The chain joins TRBV28 to TRBJ2-7; 12 bases align to TRBD1. CDR1 is MDHEN and CDR2 is SYDVKM in the germline V gene. The CDR3 consists of 15 residues. J lost 3 bases, V lost 6 bases, and 6 bases had no gene match. The CDR3 protein is CASSPGTGGFYEQYF. In nucleotides, the CDR3 is TGTGCCAGCAGCCCCGGGACAGGGGGCTTCTACGAGCAGTACTTC.

J is TRBJ1-2 and V is TRBV5-1; 9 bases fit TRBD1. Unmatched junction bases numbered 14, after V lost 1 base and J lost 4 bases. The CDR3 length is 18 residues. Germline values: CDR1 SGHRS, CDR2 YFSETQ. The CDR3 protein is CASSLRGTGSGLGYGYTF. Written as DNA, the CDR3 is TGCGCCAGCAGCTTGCGCGGGACAGGGAGCGGGCTAGGCTATGGCTACACCTTC.

The chain employs TRBV11-2 and TRBJ1-2; TRBD1 agrees at 7 bases. CDR3 size: 16 residues. Trimming took 3 bases from V and 4 from J; bases not matched to a gene: 11. CDR1 and CDR2 (germline): SGHAT, FQNNGV. CDR3 coding DNA: TGTGCCAGCAGCTTGCCGGGACAGAGAAGATTCTATGGCTACACCTTC. It codes for CASSLPGQRRFYGYTF.